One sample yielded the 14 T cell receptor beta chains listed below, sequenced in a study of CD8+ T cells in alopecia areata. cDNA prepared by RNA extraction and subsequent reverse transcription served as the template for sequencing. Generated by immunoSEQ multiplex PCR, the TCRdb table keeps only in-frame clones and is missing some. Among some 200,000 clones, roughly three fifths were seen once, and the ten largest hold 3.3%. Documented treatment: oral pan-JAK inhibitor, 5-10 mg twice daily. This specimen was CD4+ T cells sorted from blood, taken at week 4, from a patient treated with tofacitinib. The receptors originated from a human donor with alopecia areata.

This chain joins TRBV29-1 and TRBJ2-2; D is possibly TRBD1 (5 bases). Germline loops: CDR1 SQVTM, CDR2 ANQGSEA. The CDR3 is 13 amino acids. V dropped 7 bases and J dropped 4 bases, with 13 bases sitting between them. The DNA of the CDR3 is TGCAGCGCCGCAGGGTTAGGCACCGGGGAGCTGTTTTTT. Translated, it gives CSAAGLGTGELFF.

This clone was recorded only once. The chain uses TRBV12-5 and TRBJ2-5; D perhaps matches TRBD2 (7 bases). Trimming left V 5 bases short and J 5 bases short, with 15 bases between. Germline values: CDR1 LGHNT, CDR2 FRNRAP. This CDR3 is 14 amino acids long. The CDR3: CASGPPGGGETQYF. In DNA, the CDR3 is TGTGCTAGTGGTCCCCCGGGGGGCGGGGAGACCCAGTACTTC.

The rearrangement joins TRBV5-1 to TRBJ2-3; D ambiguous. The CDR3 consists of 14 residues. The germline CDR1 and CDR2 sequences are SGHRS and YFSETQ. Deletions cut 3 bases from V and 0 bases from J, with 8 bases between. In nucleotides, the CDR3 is TGCGCCAGCAGCTACGGCTCGAGCACAGATACGCAGTATTTT. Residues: CASSYGSSTDTQYF. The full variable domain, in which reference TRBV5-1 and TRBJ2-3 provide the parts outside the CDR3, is KAGVTQTPRYLIKTRGQQVTLSCSPISGHRSVSWYQQTPGQGLQFLFEYFSETQRNKGNFPGRFSGRQFSNSRSEMNVSTLELGDSALYLCASSYGSSTDTQYFGPGTRLTVL.

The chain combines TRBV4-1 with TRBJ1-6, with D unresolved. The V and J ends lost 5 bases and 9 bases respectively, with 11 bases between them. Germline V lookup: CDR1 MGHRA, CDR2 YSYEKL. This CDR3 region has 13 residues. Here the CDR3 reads CASSGDIVSPLHF. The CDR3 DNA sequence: TGCGCCAGCAGCGGGGATATAGTTTCACCCCTCCACTTT.

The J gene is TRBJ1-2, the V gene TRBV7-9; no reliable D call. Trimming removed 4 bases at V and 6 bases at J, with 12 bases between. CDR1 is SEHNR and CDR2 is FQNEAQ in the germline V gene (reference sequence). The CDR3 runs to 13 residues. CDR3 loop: CASSSSPAHGYTF. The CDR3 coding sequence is TGTGCCAGCAGCTCCAGCCCGGCGCATGGCTACACCTTC. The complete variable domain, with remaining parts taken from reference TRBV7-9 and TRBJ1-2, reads DTGVSQNPRHKITKRGQNVTFRCDPISEHNRLYWYRQTLGQGPEFLTYFQNEAQLEKSRLLSDRFSAERPKGSFSTLEIQRTEQGDSAMYLCASSSSPAHGYTFGSGTRLTVV.

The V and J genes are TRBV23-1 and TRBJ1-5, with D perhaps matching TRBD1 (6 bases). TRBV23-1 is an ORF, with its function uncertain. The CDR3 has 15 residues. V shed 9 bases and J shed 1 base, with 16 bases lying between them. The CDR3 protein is CARRSRGESNQPQHF. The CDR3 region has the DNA TGCGCCAGGAGGAGTAGGGGGGAAAGCAATCAGCCCCAGCATTTT.

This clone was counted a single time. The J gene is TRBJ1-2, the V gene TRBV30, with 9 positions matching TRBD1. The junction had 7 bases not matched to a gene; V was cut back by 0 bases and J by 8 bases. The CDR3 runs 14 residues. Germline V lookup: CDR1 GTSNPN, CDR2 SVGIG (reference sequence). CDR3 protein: CAWSVLQGAEGYTF. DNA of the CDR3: TGTGCCTGGAGTGTACTACAGGGGGCGGAAGGCTACACCTTC.

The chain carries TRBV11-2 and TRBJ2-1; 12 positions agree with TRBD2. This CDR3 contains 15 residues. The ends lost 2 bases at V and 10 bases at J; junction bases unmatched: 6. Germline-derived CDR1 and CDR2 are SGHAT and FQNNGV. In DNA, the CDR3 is TGTGCCAGCAGCTTAAGACTAGCGGGGGCTCGGGAGCAGTTCTTC. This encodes CASSLRLAGAREQFF.

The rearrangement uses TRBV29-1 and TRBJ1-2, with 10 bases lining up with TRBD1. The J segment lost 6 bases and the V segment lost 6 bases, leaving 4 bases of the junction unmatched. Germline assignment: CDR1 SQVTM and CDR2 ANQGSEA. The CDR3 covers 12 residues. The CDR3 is CSVWDRGDGYTF. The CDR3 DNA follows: TGCAGCGTCTGGGACAGGGGCGATGGCTACACCTTC.

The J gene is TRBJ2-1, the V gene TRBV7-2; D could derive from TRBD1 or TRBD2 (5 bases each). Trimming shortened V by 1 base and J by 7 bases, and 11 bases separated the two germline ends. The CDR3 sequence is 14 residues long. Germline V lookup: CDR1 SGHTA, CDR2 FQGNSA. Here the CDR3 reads CASSLEGTANEQFF. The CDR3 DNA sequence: TGTGCCAGCAGCTTAGAGGGGACGGCAAATGAGCAGTTCTTC. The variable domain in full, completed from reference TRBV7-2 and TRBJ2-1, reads GAGVSQSPSNKVTEKGKDVELRCDPISGHTALYWYRQSLGQGLEFLIYFQGNSAPDKSGLPSDRFSAERTGGSVSTLTIQRTQQEDSAVYLCASSLEGTANEQFFGPGTRLTVL.

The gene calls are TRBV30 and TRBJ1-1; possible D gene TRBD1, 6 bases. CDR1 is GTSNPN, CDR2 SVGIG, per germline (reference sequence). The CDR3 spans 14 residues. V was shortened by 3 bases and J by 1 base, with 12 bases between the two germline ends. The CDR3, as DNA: TGTGCCTGGAGGCCCACAGGGAAGAACACTGAAGCTTTCTTT. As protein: CAWRPTGKNTEAFF. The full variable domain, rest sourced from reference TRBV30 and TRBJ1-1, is SQTIHQWPATLVQPVGSPLSLECTVEGTSNPNLYWYRQAAGRGLQLLFYSVGIGQISSEVPQNLSASRPQDRQFILSSKKLLLSDSGFYLCAWRPTGKNTEAFFGQGTRLTVV.

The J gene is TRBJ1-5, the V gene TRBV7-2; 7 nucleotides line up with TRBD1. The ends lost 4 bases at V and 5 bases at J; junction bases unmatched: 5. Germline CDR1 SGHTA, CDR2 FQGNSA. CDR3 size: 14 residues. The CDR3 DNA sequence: TGTGCCAGCAGCTCCAGACAGGGACATCAGCCCCAGCATTTT. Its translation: CASSSRQGHQPQHF.

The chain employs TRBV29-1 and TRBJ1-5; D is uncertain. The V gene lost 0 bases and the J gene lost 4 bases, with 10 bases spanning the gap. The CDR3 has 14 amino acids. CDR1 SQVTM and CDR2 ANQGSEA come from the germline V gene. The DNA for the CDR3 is TGCAGCGTTGAAGATGGTTGGGTGAATCAGCCCCAGCATTTT. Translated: CSVEDGWVNQPQHF.

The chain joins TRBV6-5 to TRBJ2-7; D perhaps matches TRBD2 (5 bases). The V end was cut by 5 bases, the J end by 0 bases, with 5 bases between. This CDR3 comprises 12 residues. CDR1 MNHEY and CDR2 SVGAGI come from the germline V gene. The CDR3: CASSSGSYEQYF. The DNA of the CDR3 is TGTGCCAGCAGTAGCGGCTCCTACGAGCAGTACTTC.